A selection of T cell receptor beta chains follows, all from one sample in a study of radiotherapy plus CTLA-4 blockade in lung cancer. Only in-frame clones appear in the TCRdb table, and some are missing; sequencing was by immunoSEQ multiplex PCR. The sample contains some 74,000 clones, approximately 80% of which appear only once. This sample comprised peripheral blood, obtained from a patient treated with radiotherapy plus ipilimumab. These receptors were taken from a human donor with non-small cell lung cancer who had a complete response to radiotherapy plus ipilimumab. The CDR3 runs from the conserved cysteine through the conserved F or W. Each record gives: CDR3 protein, J gene, V gene.

CASSPRKLAGLDEQFF TRBJ2-1 TRBV27
CASSQSSRRLGYGYTF TRBJ1-2 TRBV4-3
CASSLTLTGNYGYTF TRBJ1-2 TRBV5-1
CASSLGDRSTVKAFF TRBJ1-1 TRBV27
CASSLVRGGAGELFF TRBJ2-2 TRBV11-2
CASSLLEFTEAFF TRBJ1-1 TRBV7-9
CASSPALAGRNEQFF TRBJ2-1 TRBV7-6
CASSAPGTSGWSSYNEQFF TRBJ2-1 TRBV11-3
CASSVQTGVGNTIYF TRBJ1-3 TRBV4-1
CASRRGLNTEAFF TRBJ1-1 TRBV6-1
CASSPGQGGTDTQYF TRBJ2-3 TRBV5-4
CASSTGADLAYEQYF TRBJ2-7 TRBV4-3
CASSPFDPFYEQYF TRBJ2-7 TRBV5-8
CASSHSGHNSDTQYF TRBJ2-3 TRBV14
CASSYYRNSPLHF TRBJ1-6 TRBV6-5
CAWRGGYYEQYF TRBJ2-7 TRBV30